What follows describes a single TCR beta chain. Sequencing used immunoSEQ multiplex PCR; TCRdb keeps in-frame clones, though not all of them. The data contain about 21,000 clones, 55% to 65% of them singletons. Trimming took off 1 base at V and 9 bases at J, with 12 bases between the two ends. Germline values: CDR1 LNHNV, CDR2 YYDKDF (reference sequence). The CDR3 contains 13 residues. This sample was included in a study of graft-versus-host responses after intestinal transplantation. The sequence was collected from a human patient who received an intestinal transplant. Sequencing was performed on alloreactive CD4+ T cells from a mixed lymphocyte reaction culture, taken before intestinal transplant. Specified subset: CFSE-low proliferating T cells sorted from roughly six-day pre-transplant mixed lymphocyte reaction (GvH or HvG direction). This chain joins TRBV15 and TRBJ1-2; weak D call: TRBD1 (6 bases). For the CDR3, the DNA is TGTGCCACCAGCAGAGTCCCGACAGGACGCTACACCTTC. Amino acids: CATSRVPTGRYTF.